This is a list of T cell receptor beta chains from one sample in a study of shared clonotypes between healthy human individuals. Data came from immunoSEQ multiplex PCR; TCRdb stores just in-frame clones and leaves some out. The sample contains roughly 490,000 clones, 70% to 80% of which appear only once. Sequencing was done on a sample of PBMCs. These receptors came from a woman aged 35 to 49 in good health. Some clones in this sample may be carry-over from other donors' samples. The CDR3 runs from the conserved cysteine through the conserved F or W. The D gene is left open where the match is weak. Clone size is not always given. Where it is, it says once, few, many or a class for expanded clones.

-	TRBJ1-5	TRBV6-6	-	CASSYSGIGGNQPQHF	TGTGCCAGCAGTTACTCGGGCATTGGCGGGAATCAGCCCCAGCATTTT
TRBD1	TRBJ2-3	TRBV18	-	CASSPTGGGTDTQYF	TGTGCCAGCTCACCGACAGGGGGCGGCACAGATACGCAGTATTTT
-	TRBJ2-5	TRBV25-1	-	CASSEQRYQETQYF	TGTGCCAGCAGTGAACAGCGGTACCAAGAGACCCAGTACTTC
-	TRBJ1-2	TRBV28	-	CASSFAGDGYGYTF	TGTGCCAGCAGTTTTGCCGGGGACGGGTATGGCTACACCTTC
-	TRBJ1-2	TRBV7-9	many	CASSQGYGYTF	TGTGCCAGCAGCCAGGGCTATGGCTACACCTTC
-	TRBJ2-7	TRBV2	few	CASSETYEQYF	TGTGCCAGCAGTGAAACCTACGAGCAGTACTTC
-	TRBJ1-2	TRBV28	many	CASSQGRWGYTF	TGTGCCAGCAGTCAGGGGCGGTGGGGCTACACCTTC
-	TRBJ2-7	TRBV5-1	once	CASSLAGTQYYEQYF	TGCGCCAGCAGCTTGGCTGGGACACAATACTACGAGCAGTACTTC
-	TRBJ1-1	TRBV19	-	CASSIFRGQAFF	TGTGCCAGTAGTATTTTTCGGGGCCAAGCTTTCTTT
-	TRBJ1-2	TRBV28	-	CASSPGQSHVYGYTF	TGTGCCAGCAGCCCCGGACAGTCCCACGTTTATGGCTACACCTTC
TRBD1	TRBJ2-7	TRBV5-5	-	CASSLTGGPNTYEQYF	TGTGCCAGCAGCCTGACAGGGGGCCCCAATACCTACGAGCAGTACTTC
-	TRBJ2-5	TRBV6-5	-	CASMRGLRPAETQYF	TGTGCCAGCATGCGAGGACTGAGGCCTGCAGAGACCCAGTACTTC
TRBD2	TRBJ2-2	TRBV7-2	-	CASPRRLALNTGELFF	TGTGCCAGCCCGCGAAGACTAGCGCTGAACACCGGGGAGCTGTTTTTT
TRBD2	TRBJ2-1	TRBV4-2	-	CASSQVGVAGGNEQFF	TGTGCCAGCAGCCAAGTCGGGGTAGCGGGAGGTAATGAGCAGTTCTTC
-	TRBJ2-7	TRBV2	-	CASSEKGAWGRTPLPTYEQYF	TGTGCCAGCAGTGAAAAAGGCGCGTGGGGACGGACTCCACTCCCAACTTACGAGCAGTACTTC
-	TRBJ1-1	TRBV5-1	-	CASSLGFLREDTEAFF	TGCGCCAGCAGCTTGGGGTTTTTGAGGGAGGACACTGAAGCTTTCTTT
-	TRBJ2-7	TRBV6-6	few	CASTEYGDGSYEQYF	TGTGCCAGCACCGAATACGGGGACGGCTCCTACGAGCAGTACTTC
TRBD2	TRBJ2-1	TRBV9	-	CASRRGYGSYNEQFF	TGTGCCAGCAGGCGGGGGTACGGCTCCTACAATGAGCAGTTCTTC
TRBD1	TRBJ2-7	TRBV6-1	-	CASRPGQISYEQYF	TGTGCCAGCAGGCCGGGACAGATATCCTACGAGCAGTACTTC
-	TRBJ1-1	TRBV9	-	CASSPVAGSGAFF	TGTGCCAGCAGCCCAGTGGCAGGCTCGGGGGCTTTCTTT
-	TRBJ2-7	TRBV28	few	CASSPWGYEQYF	TGTGCCAGCAGTCCCTGGGGGTACGAGCAGTACTTC
-	TRBJ2-7	TRBV5-1	-	CASSLGGSTNYEQYF	TGCGCCAGCAGCTTGGGGGGGTCTACGAACTACGAGCAGTACTTC
-	TRBJ2-2	TRBV5-1	-	CASNLVGRGGELFF	TGCGCCAGCAACCTGGTTGGACGGGGCGGGGAGCTGTTTTTT
-	TRBJ2-1	TRBV7-8	-	CASSLGRGDNEQFF	TGTGCCAGCAGCTTAGGCAGGGGGGACAATGAGCAGTTCTTC
-	TRBJ2-2	TRBV14	-	CASSLQASAGELFF	TGTGCCAGCAGCCTCCAGGCCTCAGCCGGGGAGCTGTTTTTT
-	TRBJ1-3	TRBV28	-	CASSSPGGVRNTIYF	TGTGCCAGCAGTTCCCCCGGGGGCGTACGGAACACCATATATTTT
-	TRBJ2-1	TRBV4-2	-	CASSQEGITEQFF	TGTGCCAGCAGCCAAGAAGGAATCACCGAGCAGTTCTTC
-	TRBJ1-2	TRBV30	-	CVGSQEGNYGYTF	TGTGTGGGCTCTCAGGAGGGGAACTATGGCTACACCTTC
-	TRBJ2-5	TRBV28	-	CASSLGGAGETQYF	TGTGCCAGCAGTTTGGGGGGCGCGGGGGAGACCCAGTACTTC
-	TRBJ2-6	TRBV5-4	-	CASSLSPGGANVLTF	TGTGCCAGCAGCTTAAGCCCAGGTGGGGCCAACGTCCTGACTTTC
-	TRBJ2-7	TRBV6-1	-	CASSEGLDFEQYF	TGTGCCAGCAGTGAAGGACTTGACTTCGAGCAGTACTTC
-	TRBJ2-6	TRBV28	-	CASMRSPSGANVLTF	TGTGCCAGCATGCGGTCCCCCTCTGGGGCCAACGTCCTGACTTTC
TRBD2	TRBJ2-7	TRBV5-1	-	CASSLREVYEQYF	TGCGCCAGCAGCTTGCGGGAGGTCTACGAGCAGTACTTC
TRBD2	TRBJ2-1	TRBV19	-	CASKGTAGGYEQFF	TGTGCCAGTAAGGGCACAGCGGGGGGGTATGAGCAGTTCTTC
-	TRBJ2-7	TRBV11-1	-	CASSSQEPPVDEQYF	TGTGCCAGCAGCTCGCAAGAGCCGCCGGTGGACGAGCAGTACTTC
-	TRBJ2-2	TRBV29-1	-	CSVESGRRNTGELFF	TGCAGCGTTGAATCGGGACGGAGGAACACCGGGGAGCTGTTTTTT
-	TRBJ2-1	TRBV4-1	-	CASSQVLSGEQFF	TGCGCCAGCAGCCAAGTCCTTAGCGGTGAGCAGTTCTTC
-	TRBJ1-2	TRBV28	-	CALPRGQGVRGYTF	TGTGCCCTTCCGCGGGGACAAGGCGTTCGAGGCTACACCTTC
-	TRBJ2-6	TRBV4-2	-	CASSRTGANVLTF	TGTGCCAGCAGCCGAACGGGGGCCAACGTCCTGACTTTC
-	TRBJ1-2	TRBV7-3	-	CASSPQGSSRDGYTF	TGTGCCAGCAGCCCCCAGGGTTCTAGCCGCGATGGCTACACCTTC
-	TRBJ2-7	TRBV5-1	-	CASSLEPSASYEQYF	TGCGCCAGCAGCTTGGAGCCTAGCGCTAGCTACGAGCAGTACTTC
-	TRBJ2-2	TRBV27	-	CASSLFPGTGELFF	TGTGCCAGCAGTTTATTCCCGGGTACCGGGGAGCTGTTTTTT
-	TRBJ2-3	TRBV5-1	-	CASSLDLTDTQYF	TGCGCCAGCAGCTTGGATCTCACAGATACGCAGTATTTT
TRBD1	TRBJ1-4	TRBV9	-	CASSAGTGGIEKLFF	TGTGCCAGCAGCGCCGGGACAGGGGGCATTGAAAAACTGTTTTTT
TRBD2	TRBJ2-2	TRBV28	-	CASSLAQRLAGGPKNTGELFF	TGTGCCAGCAGTTTGGCACAACGACTAGCGGGAGGGCCAAAGAACACCGGGGAGCTGTTTTTT
-	TRBJ2-7	TRBV2	few	CASSGFYEQYF	TGTGCCAGCAGCGGGTTCTACGAGCAGTACTTC
-	TRBJ2-3	TRBV19	-	CASSIVYSYSTDTQYF	TGTGCCAGTAGTATTGTCTACTCTTACAGCACAGATACGCAGTATTTT
-	TRBJ1-1	TRBV7-9	-	CASSALQKNTEAFF	TGTGCCAGCAGCGCGCTACAGAAGAACACTGAAGCTTTCTTT
TRBD2	TRBJ2-1	TRBV4-3	many	CASSQEVGTRGYNEQFF	TGCGCCAGCAGCCAAGAGGTTGGGACTAGGGGGTACAATGAGCAGTTCTTC
-	TRBJ2-2	TRBV5-1	-	CASSLAPGYNTGELFF	TGCGCCAGCAGCTTGGCACCGGGCTATAACACCGGGGAGCTGTTTTTT
-	TRBJ1-1	TRBV7-9	once	CASSLMGWNTEAFF	TGTGCCAGCAGCTTAATGGGGTGGAACACTGAAGCTTTCTTT
-	TRBJ1-3	TRBV4-2	many	CASSQDARDGNSGNTIYF	TGTGCCAGCAGCCAAGATGCCCGGGACGGAAACTCTGGAAACACCATATATTTT